This passage covers 6 T cell receptor beta chains from one sample sequenced in a study of cytomegalovirus exposure and HLA in healthy donors. 60 Vbeta and 13 Jbeta primers were used in PCR. TCRdb's table, derived via immunoSEQ multiplex PCR, lists solely in-frame clones and lacks some. Among roughly 110,000 clones, approximately 71% were seen once, and the ten largest hold roughly 2.5%. The sample consisted of PBMCs. These receptors were taken from a man aged 35 to 55 in good health and CMV-seronegative.

This rearrangement joins TRBV6-5 to TRBJ2-7; 11 bases are shared with TRBD2. The trim removed 0 bases at V and 5 bases at J, leaving 3 bases unmatched. The CDR3 sequence is 15 residues long. Germline CDR1 and CDR2: MNHEY and SVGAGI. Here the CDR3 reads CASSYSTSGAHEQYF. DNA for the CDR3: TGTGCCAGCAGTTACTCGACTAGCGGGGCCCACGAGCAGTACTTC.

The table lists this clone with a count of one. This sequence joins TRBV19 and TRBJ1-1; D is undetermined. Trimming removed 7 bases at V and 0 bases at J, with 9 bases between. Germline lookup yields CDR1 LNHDA and CDR2 SQIVND (reference sequence). CDR3 size: 13 residues. CDR3: CASTKQMNTEAFF. CDR3 nucleotide sequence: TGTGCCAGTACCAAACAGATGAACACTGAAGCTTTCTTT.

The chain employs TRBV4-2 and TRBJ2-5, with 9 bases lining up with TRBD1. The end of the DNA aligns better with TRBJ2-7, so the J call may be wrong. CDR1 LGHNA and CDR2 YNFKEQ come from the germline V gene. The CDR3 loop spans 13 amino acids. Here the CDR3 DNA reads TGTGCCAGCAGCCGGGACAGGGTAAACGAGCAGTACTTC. Amino acid sequence: CASSRDRVNEQYF.

This chain connects TRBV20-1 to TRBJ2-7; the match to TRBD1 covers 7 bases. Germline V gene data show CDR1 as DFQATT and CDR2 as SNEGSKA (reference sequence). The CDR3 consists of 11 residues. Trimming at V came to 6 bases and at J to 4 bases, leaving 3 bases not matched to a gene. The chain's CDR3 is CSATGVYEQYF. The CDR3 coding sequence is TGCAGTGCAACAGGGGTATACGAGCAGTACTTC.

The rearrangement links TRBV27 to TRBJ1-6; 7 nucleotides match TRBD1. Germline CDR1 and CDR2: MNHEY and SMNVEV (reference sequence). The J segment lost 5 bases and the V segment lost 5 bases, leaving 3 bases of the junction unmatched. CDR3 length: 14 amino acids. For the CDR3, the DNA is TGTGCCAGCAGTCCCGGACAGGATAATTCACCCCTCCACTTT. Translation: CASSPGQDNSPLHF.

The sample holds one count of this clone. The DNA for the CDR3 is TGTGCCAGCAGTGTGGGCGGGGAGCGTAATTCACCCCTCCACTTT. Translated: CASSVGGERNSPLHF. V and J are TRBV2 and TRBJ1-6, with D unresolved. Germline V gene sequence: CDR1 SNHLY, CDR2 FYNNEI. This CDR3 contains 15 residues. V lost 4 bases and J lost 6, with 13 bases in between.